A single sample gave rise to the 17 T cell receptor beta chains below, sequenced in a study of T-cell reconstitution after alpha-beta-depleted transplantation in children. Library preparation (for TCRbeta) was performed with unique molecular identifiers. TCRdb analysed the PCR reads with MiXCR anew, one entry per CDR3 protein. The table lists roughly 670,000 distinct CDR3 sequences, around 13% of them singletons. Here the sequenced sample was PBMCs, taken before TCRalphabeta/CD19-depleted stem cell transplant. The receptors shown here come from a girl aged 2-10 years with congenital amegakaryocytic thrombocytopenia, due to receive a stem cell transplant.

The chain joins TRBV11-2 to TRBJ2-7; D not resolved. The CDR3 totals 12 residues. The V end was cut by 2 bases, the J end by 5 bases, with 7 bases between. Germline lookup yields CDR1 SGHAT and CDR2 FQNNGV. The CDR3 DNA follows: TGTGCCAGCAGCTTATATTTCCACGAGCAGTACTTC. Its translation is CASSLYFHEQYF.

This clonotype has a count of ten or more. The V gene is TRBV29-1, the J gene TRBJ2-7; no clear D gene. The V gene's germline CDR1 is SQVTM and CDR2 ANQGSEA. V was cut by 7 bases and J by 5 bases, with 9 bases left in between. The CDR3 runs 10 residues. The CDR3 loop is CSENVHEQYF. CDR3 nucleotides: TGCAGCGAAAACGTCCACGAGCAGTACTTC.

The gene calls are TRBV29-1 and TRBJ2-1; 8 bases fit TRBD2. V shed 6 bases and J 0 bases; nucleotides not matched to a gene: 7. CDR3 size: 15 residues. The germline V gene encodes CDR1 SQVTM and CDR2 ANQGSEA. This chain's CDR3 is CSVSTSANSYNEQFF. CDR3 DNA sequence: TGCAGCGTCTCGACTAGCGCAAACTCCTACAATGAGCAGTTCTTC.

This clonotype showed up many times. This rearrangement joins TRBV12-3 or TRBV12-4 to TRBJ2-3; tentative D call: TRBD1 (6 bases). This CDR3 is 18 amino acids long. Between the trimmed V and J ends, which lost 5 bases and 4 bases, there was a span of 25 bases. The CDR3: CASSTFPQGILQADTQYF. Here the CDR3 DNA reads TGTGCCAGCAGTACCTTCCCCCAGGGGATATTGCAAGCAGATACGCAGTATTTT.

CDR3 DNA: TGTGCCTGGAACTTCCTCTATGGCTACACCTTC. It codes for CAWNFLYGYTF. The rearrangement uses TRBV30 and TRBJ1-2; the D is unclear. This CDR3 is 11 amino acids long. Germline CDR1 GTSNPN, CDR2 SVGIG (reference sequence). V lost 4 bases, J lost 4 bases, and 7 bases lay in between.

This clonotype was found many times. The gene calls are TRBV2 and TRBJ2-2; D remains unclear. This CDR3 is built from 13 residues. V gave up 6 bases and J gave up 6 bases, with 11 bases separating them. Germline CDR1 SNHLY, CDR2 FYNNEI. In DNA, the CDR3 is TGTGCCAGCAGGGAATTAGACGCCGGGGAGCTGTTTTTT. It specifies CASRELDAGELFF.

This clonotype was seen more than once but under ten times. The chain is built from TRBV20-1 and TRBJ2-5; no firm D call. Per the germline V gene, CDR1 is DFQATT and CDR2 is SNEGSKA (reference sequence). This CDR3 contains 13 residues. V dropped 4 bases and J dropped 3 bases, with 12 bases sitting between them. CDR3 DNA sequence: TGCAGTGCTATCGATGGATCCAAAGAGACCCAGTACTTC. Translation: CSAIDGSKETQYF.

Turning to this clonotype: Given a much more abundant clone one base away, this may be a read error. The chain has TRBV29-1 and TRBJ2-3; 8 bases are shared with TRBD2. From germline, CDR1 is SQVTM and CDR2 ANQGSEA. The CDR3 sequence is 17 residues long. V lost 4 bases and J lost 2; bases outside the gene matches: 14. As DNA, the CDR3 is TGCAGCGTTGGATTTCTGTTGGCGGGAGGTAACACAGATACGCAGTATTTT. Translated: CSVGFLLAGGNTDTQYF.

This clonotype was counted at least ten times. J is TRBJ1-2 and V is TRBV20-1, with D unclear. The V and J ends lost 6 bases and 8 bases respectively, with 16 bases between them. Germline CDR1 is DFQATT and CDR2 is SNEGSKA (reference sequence). This CDR3 is built from 12 residues. The CDR3 DNA sequence: TGCAGTGCACCCACTCGAGGCGAGGGCTACACCTTC. As protein: CSAPTRGEGYTF.

This clonotype was seen more than once but under ten times. The chain recombines TRBV18 with TRBJ2-4, with D possibly being TRBD1 (6 bases). The CDR3 covers 19 residues. Germline CDR1 reads KGHSH; CDR2 reads LQKENI. Between the trimmed V and J ends, which lost 3 bases and 5 bases, there was a span of 26 bases. CDR3 protein: CASSPRVTGLVTIENIQYF. The CDR3 DNA sequence: TGTGCCAGCTCACCGAGAGTGACAGGTCTGGTAACAATAGAAAACATTCAGTACTTC. Drawing the rest from reference TRBV18 and TRBJ2-4, the complete variable domain is NAGVMQNPRHLVRRRGQEARLRCSPMKGHSHVYWYRQLPEEGLKFMVYLQKENIIDESGMPKERFSAEFPKEGPSILRIQQVVRGDSAAYFCASSPRVTGLVTIENIQYFGAGTRLSVL.

In the case of this clonotype: A read error may account for a junction end that differs from germline. The chain joins TRBV12-3 or TRBV12-4 to TRBJ2-1; possible D gene TRBD2, 5 bases. CDR3 length equals 15 residues. CDR3 in DNA: TGTGCCAGCAGTTTGGAGCGCGGGTCCTACCATGAGCAGTTCTTC. Translating it yields CASSLERGSYHEQFF.

Many counts were recorded for this clonotype. V gene TRBV20-1 combines with J gene TRBJ2-7; no clear D. V lost 3 bases, J lost 4 bases, and 13 bases lay in between. CDR3 length: 13 amino acids. Looked up from germline, CDR1 is DFQATT and CDR2 is SNEGSKA (reference sequence). The CDR3 DNA follows: TGCAGTGCTAGTCCCGGCGGAAGGTACGAGCAGTACTTC. Protein sequence: CSASPGGRYEQYF.

This clonotype was counted between two and nine times. The V and J genes are TRBV6-1 and TRBJ2-6; TRBD1 is a possible D gene (6 bases). Germline V gene data show CDR1 as MNHNS and CDR2 as SASEGT. V shed 6 bases and J shed 4 bases, with 16 bases lying between them. There are 16 residues in the CDR3. The CDR3 DNA reads TGTGCCAGCAGACAACAGGGACCGGGGGGGGCCAACGTCCTGACTTTC. This sequence encodes CASRQQGPGGANVLTF.

V and J are TRBV10-2 and TRBJ2-5; D possibly corresponds to TRBD2 (5 bases). The CDR3 extends over 13 amino acids. Trimming took off 3 bases at V and 3 bases at J, with 8 bases between the two ends. Germline assignment: CDR1 WSHSY and CDR2 SAAADI. The CDR3 nucleotides are TGCGCCAGCAGTGATACTAGTAAAGAGACCCAGTACTTC. It codes for CASSDTSKETQYF.

Many counts were recorded for this clonotype. This chain uses TRBV5-1 with TRBJ2-4; D unclear. Germline CDR1 SGHRS, CDR2 YFSETQ. Trimming cost V 0 bases and J 2 bases, with 6 bases left between them. CDR3 length equals 14 residues. The CDR3 loop reads CASSLDDTKNIQYF. The DNA for the CDR3 is TGCGCCAGCAGCTTGGACGATACCAAAAACATTCAGTACTTC.

This clonotype was detected many times. The chain recombines TRBV20-1 with TRBJ2-1; maybe TRBD2 (5 bases). Trimming cost V 6 bases and J 4 bases, with 16 bases left between them. The CDR3 sequence is 14 residues long. Germline assignment: CDR1 DFQATT and CDR2 SNEGSKA (reference sequence). CDR3 in DNA: TGCAGTGCCAGCGGCCATAACCCTTACAATGAGCAGTTCTTC. This translates into CSASGHNPYNEQFF.

This clonotype was counted many times. DNA for the CDR3: TGTGCCATCAGTGGCTTGATTACAGGGGGCCACACCGGGGAGCTGTTTTTT. It specifies CAISGLITGGHTGELFF. The rearrangement links TRBV10-3 to TRBJ2-2, with 9 bases identical to TRBD1. The length of the CDR3 is 17 residues. The germline CDR1 and CDR2 sequences are ENHRY and SYGVKD. The V and J ends lost 4 bases and 3 bases, in that order; junction bases with no gene match: 9.